The 10 T cell receptor beta chains reported below all come from one sample, sequenced in a study of Ad26.COV2.S vaccination and SARS-CoV-2 variants. Generated by immunoSEQ multiplex PCR, the TCRdb table keeps only in-frame clones and is missing some. The table lists hundreds of thousands of clones, 80% to 90% of them singletons. The treatment: about 20 received Ad26.COV2.S at low or high dose, single or two shots; about 5 received placebo; per-sample allocation not given. The study sampled participants on day 63 after the first vaccine or placebo injection. The source material was peripheral blood, sampled in a trial of Ad26.COV2.S vaccine versus placebo. The origin of the receptors is a person aged 18-60 years who received the Ad26.COV2.S COVID-19 vaccine or a placebo.

The rearrangement links TRBV24-1 to TRBJ2-1; D is ambiguous. The V gene lost 6 bases and the J gene lost 10 bases, with 12 bases spanning the gap. The length of the CDR3 is 12 residues. CDR1 is KGHDR, CDR2 SFDVKD, per germline. For the CDR3, the DNA is TGTGCCACCAGTTCCCAGGTGGGGGAGCAGTTCTTC. Translation: CATSSQVGEQFF.

The rearrangement joins TRBV30 to TRBJ1-1; D gene ambiguous. Germline assignment: CDR1 GTSNPN and CDR2 SVGIG (reference sequence). Deletions cut 0 bases from V and 7 bases from J, with 9 bases between. The CDR3 extends over 12 amino acids. CDR3 residues: CAWSVISFEAFF. CDR3 coding DNA: TGTGCCTGGAGTGTCATCAGCTTTGAAGCTTTCTTT.

In DNA, the CDR3 is TGTGCCAGTAGTATAGGTATCGGGAACACCGGGGAGCTGTTTTTT. Residues: CASSIGIGNTGELFF. The chain couples TRBV19 to TRBJ2-2; D uncertain. This CDR3 is built from 15 residues. V gave up 1 base and J gave up 1 base, with 7 bases separating them. Germline V gives CDR1 LNHDA, CDR2 SQIVND (reference sequence). Full variable domain (remainder filled in from reference TRBV19 and TRBJ2-2): DGGITQSPKYLFRKEGQNVTLSCEQNLNHDAMYWYRQDPGQGLRLIYYSQIVNDFQKGDIAEGYSVSREKKESFPLTVTSAQKNPTAFYLCASSIGIGNTGELFFGEGSRLTVL.

The sample holds one count of this clone. The chain links TRBV20-1 to TRBJ2-7; 10 nucleotides line up with TRBD2. Per the germline V gene, CDR1 is DFQATT and CDR2 is SNEGSKA (reference sequence). This CDR3 is 14 amino acids long. Trimming removed 3 bases from V and 1 base from J; junction bases left unmatched: 3. CDR3 protein: CSASDSGRSYEQYF. CDR3 DNA: TGCAGTGCTAGTGATAGCGGGAGGTCCTACGAGCAGTACTTC.

Here the CDR3 reads CASRLGLAVNEQFF. CDR3 nucleotide sequence: TGTGCCAGCAGGCTAGGACTAGCTGTAAATGAGCAGTTCTTC. The V and J genes are TRBV7-9 and TRBJ2-1, with TRBD2 identical over 8 bases. In germline, CDR1 is SEHNR, CDR2 FQNEAQ (reference sequence). With V trimmed by 6 bases and J by 7 bases, 8 bases remained unmatched. This CDR3 is built from 14 residues. Full variable domain (remainder filled in from reference TRBV7-9 and TRBJ2-1): DTGVSQNPRHKITKRGQNVTFRCDPISEHNRLYWYRQTLGQGPEFLTYFQNEAQLEKSRLLSDRFSAERPKGSFSTLEIQRTEQGDSAMYLCASRLGLAVNEQFFGPGTRLTVL.

This chain connects TRBV5-4 to TRBJ1-5, with 8 bases matching TRBD1. After removal of 0 bases from V and 5 bases from J, the junction contained 10 bases not matched to a gene. Germline CDR1 and CDR2: SGHNT and YYREEE (reference sequence). The CDR3 has 17 residues. CDR3 residues: CASSLELLWTGYQPQHF. Here the CDR3 DNA reads TGTGCCAGCAGCTTGGAACTTCTCTGGACAGGGTATCAGCCCCAGCATTTT.

The sample holds one count of this clone. V and J are TRBV10-3 and TRBJ1-2; D not certain. CDR1 is ENHRY, CDR2 SYGVKD, per germline. With 2 bases removed from V and 7 bases from J, the gap between germline ends came to 11 bases. There are 13 residues in the CDR3. Written as DNA, the CDR3 is TGTGCCATCAGTGAGGAGGCCTGGGGTGGCTACACCTTC. Its protein is CAISEEAWGGYTF.

The chain links TRBV6-5 to TRBJ1-3; TRBD1 aligns across 7 bases. Trimming cost V 4 bases and J 2 bases; bases outside gene matches: 8. The CDR3 consists of 16 residues. CDR1 is MNHEY and CDR2 is SVGAGI in the germline V gene. Here the CDR3 reads CASSSTGIRTGNTIYF. The CDR3 region has the DNA TGTGCCAGCAGTTCGACAGGGATTAGAACTGGAAACACCATATATTTT.

The chain is built from TRBV3-1 (or the pseudogene TRBV3-2) and TRBJ2-2; D is perhaps TRBD1 or TRBD2 (5 bases each). Trimming stripped 4 bases from V and 2 bases from J, with 17 bases between. This CDR3 contains 17 residues. Looked up from germline, CDR1 is LGHDT and CDR2 is YNNKEL (reference sequence). CDR3: CASSRSPGATNTGELFF. CDR3 DNA sequence: TGTGCCAGCAGCCGTTCACCCGGGGCGACTAACACCGGGGAGCTGTTTTTT.

The CDR3 protein is CASSLQGAGEQYF. For the CDR3, the DNA is TGTGCCAGCAGTTTACAGGGGGCGGGGGAGCAGTACTTC. The genes are TRBV12-3 or TRBV12-4 and TRBJ2-7; 8 positions agree with TRBD1. Germline trimming cut 2 bases from V and 7 bases from J; bases unmatched to any gene: 4. The CDR3 is 13 amino acids.